The 6 T cell receptor beta chains reported below all come from one sample, sequenced in a study of T cells after somatic rescue of genetic block. Measured with immunoSEQ multiplex PCR; TCRdb has only the in-frame clones, and not every one. The profile shows 110,000 or so clones, around nine tenths of them singletons. The source material was peripheral blood mononuclear cells (PBMCs). All receptors come from a woman between 18 and 30 years old.

V gene TRBV5-4 combines with J gene TRBJ1-2, with D possibly TRBD1 on 5 matching bases. Trimming took 4 bases from V and 3 from J, leaving 10 bases between them. Germline CDR1 and CDR2: SGHNT and YYREEE (reference sequence). The CDR3 covers 13 residues. The CDR3 DNA follows: TGTGCCAGCAGCCCCAGACAGCACTATGGCTACACCTTC. This gives the protein CASSPRQHYGYTF.

The chain uses TRBV5-1 and TRBJ1-5; D gene ambiguous. The CDR3 contains 14 residues. Per the germline V gene, CDR1 is SGHRS and CDR2 is YFSETQ. The V gene lost 1 base and the J gene lost 6 bases, with 11 bases spanning the gap. This CDR3 reads CASSLMEGVQPQHF. In DNA, the CDR3 is TGCGCCAGCAGCTTGATGGAAGGTGTTCAGCCCCAGCATTTT.

This chain uses TRBV19 with TRBJ2-2; perhaps TRBD2 as D (5 bases). Looked up from germline, CDR1 is LNHDA and CDR2 is SQIVND (reference sequence). The ends were cut back, 6 bases at V and 10 bases at J, with 21 bases in the middle. The CDR3 is 15 amino acids. The CDR3 DNA reads as TGTGCCAGTAGAACCTCGGGGATGTCGAGGGAGGAGCTGTTTTTT. Translated: CASRTSGMSREELFF.

On this clone itself: The sample carries other DNA sequences with the same CDR3. The chain is built from TRBV5-4 and TRBJ2-5; D gene uncertain. The ends were cut back, 0 bases at V and 1 base at J, with 7 bases in the middle. Germline-derived CDR1 and CDR2 are SGHNT and YYREEE (reference sequence). This CDR3 has 14 residues. As DNA, the CDR3 is TGTGCCAGCAGCTTGGCCGGAAGCCAAGAGACCCAGTACTTC. Translation gives CASSLAGSQETQYF.

V usage is TRBV5-6 and J usage is TRBJ1-5; no firm D call. The CDR3 spans 15 residues. In germline, CDR1 is SGHDT, CDR2 YYEEEE. Trimming shortened V by 1 base and J by 4 bases, and 12 bases separated the two germline ends. As DNA, the CDR3 is TGTGCCAGCAGCTTGTCCAGCTCCCTGAATCAGCCCCAGCATTTT. Protein product: CASSLSSSLNQPQHF. Looking up the rest from reference TRBV5-6 and TRBJ1-5 gives the full variable domain: DAGVTQSPTHLIKTRGQQVTLRCSPKSGHDTVSWYQQALGQGPQFIFQYYEEEERQRGNFPDRFSGHQFPNYSSELNVNALLLGDSALYLCASSLSSSLNQPQHFGDGTRLSIL.

This chain links TRBV6-5 with TRBJ1-2, with unresolved D. The CDR3 spans 13 residues. Germline V lookup: CDR1 MNHEY, CDR2 SVGAGI. With 2 bases removed from V and 5 bases from J, the gap between germline ends came to 9 bases. This CDR3 reads CASSYLQGYGYTF. CDR3 DNA sequence: TGTGCCAGCAGTTACCTTCAAGGTTATGGCTACACCTTC.